A few counts support the clone carrying this TCR beta chain. The antigen remains unidentified. This sample is drawn from a study of T cell responses to AZD1222 COVID-19 vaccine. Study results and limitations: There were mostly white British donors and more females than males, and clonal diversity was possibly underestimated. Among vaccine-associated CD4 TCRs, coverage spanned spike, with dominance at 160-218 and 743-854.

Here immunoSEQ multiplex PCR was the method, and the copy in TCRdb shows in-frame clones only, minus some. The sample carries some 120,000 clones, about nine tenths recorded once. The CDR3 is 13 residues long. Germline CDR1 SGHTA, CDR2 FQGNSA. Trimming left V 1 base short and J 3 bases short, with 6 bases between. The chain couples TRBV7-2 to TRBJ1-1; D remains unclear. Material: peripheral blood, obtained 28 days after the second AZD1222 dose. The clonotype originates from an adult who received the AZD1222 COVID-19 vaccine. The CDR3 loop reads CASSLGWDTEAFF. The CDR3 DNA follows: TGTGCCAGCAGCTTAGGCTGGGACACTGAAGCTTTCTTT.